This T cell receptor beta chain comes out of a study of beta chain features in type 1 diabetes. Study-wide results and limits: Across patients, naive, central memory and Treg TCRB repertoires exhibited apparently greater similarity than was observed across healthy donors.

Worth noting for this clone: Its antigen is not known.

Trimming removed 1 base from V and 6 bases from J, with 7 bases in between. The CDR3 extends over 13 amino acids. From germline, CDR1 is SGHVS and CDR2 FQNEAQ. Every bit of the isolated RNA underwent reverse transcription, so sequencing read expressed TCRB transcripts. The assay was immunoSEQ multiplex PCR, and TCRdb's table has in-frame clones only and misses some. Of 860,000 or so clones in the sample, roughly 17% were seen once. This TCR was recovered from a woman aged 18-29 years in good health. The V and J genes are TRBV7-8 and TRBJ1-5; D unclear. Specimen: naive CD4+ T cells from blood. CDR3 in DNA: TGTGCCAGCAGCTTAGAGACATTTCAGCCCCAGCATTTT. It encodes CASSLETFQPQHF.